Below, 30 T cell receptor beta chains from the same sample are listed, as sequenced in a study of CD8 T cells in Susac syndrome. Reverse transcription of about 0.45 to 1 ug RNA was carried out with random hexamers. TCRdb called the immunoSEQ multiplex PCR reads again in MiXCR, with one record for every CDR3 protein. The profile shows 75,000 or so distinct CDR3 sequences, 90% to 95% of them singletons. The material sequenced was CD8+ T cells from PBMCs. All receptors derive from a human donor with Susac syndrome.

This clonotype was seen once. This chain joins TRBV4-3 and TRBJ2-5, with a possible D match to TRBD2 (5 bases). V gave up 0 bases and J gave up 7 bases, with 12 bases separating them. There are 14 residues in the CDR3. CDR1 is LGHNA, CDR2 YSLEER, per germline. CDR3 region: CASSQDSEAGTQYF. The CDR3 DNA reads TGCGCCAGCAGCCAAGATTCGGAGGCTGGGACCCAGTACTTC.

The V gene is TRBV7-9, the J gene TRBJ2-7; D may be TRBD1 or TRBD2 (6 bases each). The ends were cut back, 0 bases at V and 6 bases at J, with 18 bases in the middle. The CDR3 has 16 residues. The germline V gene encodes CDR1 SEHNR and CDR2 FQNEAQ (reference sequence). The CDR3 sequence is CASSLAHGGPRGEQYF. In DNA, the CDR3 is TGTGCCAGCAGCTTAGCGCATGGGGGCCCGCGGGGCGAGCAGTACTTC.

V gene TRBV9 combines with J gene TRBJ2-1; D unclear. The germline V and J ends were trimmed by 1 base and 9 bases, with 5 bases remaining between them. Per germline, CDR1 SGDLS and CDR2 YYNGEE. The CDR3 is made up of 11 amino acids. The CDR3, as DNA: TGTGCCAGCAGCGTAACGGGTGAGCAGTTCTTC. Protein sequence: CASSVTGEQFF.

CDR3 DNA sequence: TGTGCCAGCAGCCAAGATCCGCAGGGGGCTCGCACAGATACGCAGTATTTT. As protein: CASSQDPQGARTDTQYF. The genes are TRBV3-1 and TRBJ2-3, with 8 bases matching TRBD1. Per germline, CDR1 LGHDT and CDR2 YNNKEL (reference sequence). The CDR3 loop spans 17 amino acids. Losses at the gene ends were 0 bases for V and 1 base for J; bases not matched to a gene: 6.

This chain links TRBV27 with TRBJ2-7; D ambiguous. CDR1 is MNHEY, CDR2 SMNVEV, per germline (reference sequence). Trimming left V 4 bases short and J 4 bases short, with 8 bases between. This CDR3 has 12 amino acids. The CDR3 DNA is TGTGCCAGCAGTTCCCCCCCGTACGAGCAGTACTTC. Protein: CASSSPPYEQYF.

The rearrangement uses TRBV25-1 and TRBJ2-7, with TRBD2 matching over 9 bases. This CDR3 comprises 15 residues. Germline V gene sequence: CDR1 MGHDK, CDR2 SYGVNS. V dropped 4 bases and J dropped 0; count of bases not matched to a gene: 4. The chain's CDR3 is CASSVSGGLSYEQYF. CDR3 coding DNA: TGTGCCAGCAGTGTTAGCGGGGGCCTCTCCTACGAGCAGTACTTC.

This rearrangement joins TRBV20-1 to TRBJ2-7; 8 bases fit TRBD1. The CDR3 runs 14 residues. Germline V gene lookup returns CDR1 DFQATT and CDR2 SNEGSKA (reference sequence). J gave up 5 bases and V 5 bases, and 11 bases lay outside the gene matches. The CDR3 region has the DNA TGCAGTGCTTACTCGGGACAGGTTACCCACGAGCAGTACTTC. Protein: CSAYSGQVTHEQYF.

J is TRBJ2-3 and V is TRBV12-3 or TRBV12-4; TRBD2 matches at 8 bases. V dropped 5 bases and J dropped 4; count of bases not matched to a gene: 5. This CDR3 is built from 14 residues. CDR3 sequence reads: CASSTTTSADTQYF. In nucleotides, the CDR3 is TGTGCCAGCAGTACCACGACTAGCGCAGATACGCAGTATTTT.

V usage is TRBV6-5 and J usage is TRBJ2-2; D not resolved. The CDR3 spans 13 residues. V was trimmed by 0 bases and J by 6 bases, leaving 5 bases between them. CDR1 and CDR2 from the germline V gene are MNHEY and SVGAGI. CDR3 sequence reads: CASSYSGPGELFF. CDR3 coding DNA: TGTGCCAGCAGTTACTCAGGGCCCGGGGAGCTGTTTTTT.

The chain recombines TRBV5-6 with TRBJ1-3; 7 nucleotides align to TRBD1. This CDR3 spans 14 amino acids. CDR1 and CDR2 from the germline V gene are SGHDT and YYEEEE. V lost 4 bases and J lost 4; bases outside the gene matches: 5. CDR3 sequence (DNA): TGTGCCAGCAGCCTCGAGACAGGGGGAAACACCATATATTTT. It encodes CASSLETGGNTIYF.

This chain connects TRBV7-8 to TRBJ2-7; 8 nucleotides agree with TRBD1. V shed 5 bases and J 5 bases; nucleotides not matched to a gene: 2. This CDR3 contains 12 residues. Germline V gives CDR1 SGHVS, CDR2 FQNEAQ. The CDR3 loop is CASSEDRDEQYF. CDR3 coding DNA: TGTGCCAGCAGCGAGGACAGGGACGAGCAGTACTTC. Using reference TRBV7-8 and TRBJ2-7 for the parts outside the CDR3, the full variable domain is GAGVSQSPRYKVAKRGQDVALRCDPISGHVSLFWYQQALGQGPEFLTYFQNEAQLDKSGLPSDRFFAERPEGSVSTLKIQRTQQEDSAVYLCASSEDRDEQYFGPGTRLTVT.

This CDR3 is CASRPQAPSSNQPQHF. The CDR3 nucleotides read TGTGCCAGTAGGCCCCAGGCACCCTCTAGCAATCAGCCCCAGCATTTT. The chain employs TRBV19 and TRBJ1-5; D is undetermined. Germline loops: CDR1 LNHDA, CDR2 SQIVND (reference sequence). Trimming left V 6 bases short and J 0 bases short, with 15 bases between. The CDR3 totals 16 residues.

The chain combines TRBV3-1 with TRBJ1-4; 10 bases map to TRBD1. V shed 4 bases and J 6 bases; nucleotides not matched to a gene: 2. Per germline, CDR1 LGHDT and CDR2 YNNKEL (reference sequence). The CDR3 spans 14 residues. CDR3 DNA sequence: TGTGCCAGCAGCCCGGACAGGGGGGATGAAAAACTGTTTTTT. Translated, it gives CASSPDRGDEKLFF.

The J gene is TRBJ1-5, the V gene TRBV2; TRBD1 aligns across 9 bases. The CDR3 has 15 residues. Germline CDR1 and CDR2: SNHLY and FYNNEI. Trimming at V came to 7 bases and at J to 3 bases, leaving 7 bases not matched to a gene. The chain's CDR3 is CASIRDREPNQPQHF. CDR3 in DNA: TGTGCCAGCATCCGGGACAGGGAACCCAATCAGCCCCAGCATTTT.

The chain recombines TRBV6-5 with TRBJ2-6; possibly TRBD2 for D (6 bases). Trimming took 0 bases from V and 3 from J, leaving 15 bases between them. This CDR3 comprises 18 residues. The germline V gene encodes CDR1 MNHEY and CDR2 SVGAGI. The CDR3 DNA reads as TGTGCCAGCAGTTACTCGGTGGAGGGTTTGGGTGGGGCCAACGTCCTGACTTTC. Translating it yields CASSYSVEGLGGANVLTF.

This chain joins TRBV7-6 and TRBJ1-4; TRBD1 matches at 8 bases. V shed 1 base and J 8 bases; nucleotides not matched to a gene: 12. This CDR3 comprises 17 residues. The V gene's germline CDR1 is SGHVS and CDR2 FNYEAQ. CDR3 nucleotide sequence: TGTGCCAGCAGCTTAGACCCGGGACAGGTAGCAGGAGAAAAACTGTTTTTT. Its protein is CASSLDPGQVAGEKLFF.

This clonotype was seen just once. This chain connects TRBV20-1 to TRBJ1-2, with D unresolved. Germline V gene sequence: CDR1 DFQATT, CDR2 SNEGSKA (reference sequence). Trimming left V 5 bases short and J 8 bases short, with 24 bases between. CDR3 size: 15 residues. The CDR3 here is CSAEDEGSRISGYTF. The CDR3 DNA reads TGCAGTGCTGAGGACGAGGGCTCCAGGATAAGCGGCTACACCTTC.

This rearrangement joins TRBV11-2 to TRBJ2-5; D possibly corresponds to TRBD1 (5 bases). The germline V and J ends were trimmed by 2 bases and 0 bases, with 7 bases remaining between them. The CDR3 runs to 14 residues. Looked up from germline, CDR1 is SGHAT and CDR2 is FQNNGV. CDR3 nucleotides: TGTGCCAGCAGCTTAAACAGGAACCAAGAGACCCAGTACTTC. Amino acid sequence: CASSLNRNQETQYF. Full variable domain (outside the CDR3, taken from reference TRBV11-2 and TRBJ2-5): EAGVAQSPRYKIIEKRQSVAFWCNPISGHATLYWYQQILGQGPKLLIQFQNNGVVDDSQLPKDRFSAERLKGVDSTLKIQPAKLEDSAVYLCASSLNRNQETQYFGPGTRLLVL.

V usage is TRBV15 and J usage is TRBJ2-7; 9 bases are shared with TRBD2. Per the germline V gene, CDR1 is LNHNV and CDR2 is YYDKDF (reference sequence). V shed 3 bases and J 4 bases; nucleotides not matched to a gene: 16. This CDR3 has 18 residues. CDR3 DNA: TGTGCCACCAGCAGTCTACCCAGATTGCGGGAGGGTTTTTACGAGCAGTACTTC. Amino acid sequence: CATSSLPRLREGFYEQYF.

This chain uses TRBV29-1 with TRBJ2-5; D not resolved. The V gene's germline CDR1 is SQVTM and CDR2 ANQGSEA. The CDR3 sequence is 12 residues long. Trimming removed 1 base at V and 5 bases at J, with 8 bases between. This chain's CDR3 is CSVEGEEETQYF. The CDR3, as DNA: TGCAGCGTTGAAGGAGAGGAGGAGACCCAGTACTTC.

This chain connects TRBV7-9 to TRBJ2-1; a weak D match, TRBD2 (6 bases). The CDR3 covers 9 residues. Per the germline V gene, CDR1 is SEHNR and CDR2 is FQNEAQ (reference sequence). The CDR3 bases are TGTGCGGGTAGCGGTGAGCAGTTCTTC. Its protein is CAGSGEQFF.

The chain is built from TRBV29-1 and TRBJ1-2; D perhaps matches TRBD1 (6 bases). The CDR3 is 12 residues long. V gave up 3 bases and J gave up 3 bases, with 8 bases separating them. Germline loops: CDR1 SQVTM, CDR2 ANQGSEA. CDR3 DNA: TGCAGCGTTGATAGGACAGACTATGGCTACACCTTC. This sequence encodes CSVDRTDYGYTF.

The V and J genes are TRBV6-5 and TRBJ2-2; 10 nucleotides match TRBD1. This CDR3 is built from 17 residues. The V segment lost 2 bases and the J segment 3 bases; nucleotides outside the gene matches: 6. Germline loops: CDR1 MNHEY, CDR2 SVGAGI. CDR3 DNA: TGTGCCAGCAGTTACCCGACAGGGGGCGCCGACACCGGGGAGCTGTTTTTT. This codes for CASSYPTGGADTGELFF.

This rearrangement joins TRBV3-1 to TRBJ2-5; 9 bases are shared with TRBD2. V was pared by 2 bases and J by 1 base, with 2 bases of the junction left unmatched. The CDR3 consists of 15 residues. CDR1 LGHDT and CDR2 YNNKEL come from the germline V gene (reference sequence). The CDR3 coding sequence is TGTGCCAGCAGCCAAAGACTAGCGGTCCAAGAGACCCAGTACTTC. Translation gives CASSQRLAVQETQYF.

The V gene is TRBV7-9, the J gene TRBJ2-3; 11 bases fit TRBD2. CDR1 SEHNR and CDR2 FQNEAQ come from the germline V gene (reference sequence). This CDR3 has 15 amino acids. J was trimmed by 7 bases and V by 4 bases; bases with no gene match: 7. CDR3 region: CASSSLAGDSYTQYF. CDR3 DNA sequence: TGTGCCAGCAGCTCACTAGCGGGGGACTCTTATACGCAGTATTTT.

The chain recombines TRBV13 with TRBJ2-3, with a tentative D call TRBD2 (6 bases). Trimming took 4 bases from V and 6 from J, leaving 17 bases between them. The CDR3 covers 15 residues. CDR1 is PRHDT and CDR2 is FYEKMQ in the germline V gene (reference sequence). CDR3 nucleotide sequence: TGTGCCAGCAGCTCAAGACTAGACAATGCGGATACGCAGTATTTT. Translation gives CASSSRLDNADTQYF.

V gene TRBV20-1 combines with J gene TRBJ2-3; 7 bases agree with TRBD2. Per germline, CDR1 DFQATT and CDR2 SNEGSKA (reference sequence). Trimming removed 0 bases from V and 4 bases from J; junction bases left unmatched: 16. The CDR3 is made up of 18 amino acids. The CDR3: CSAREATRGGWAADTQYF. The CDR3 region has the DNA TGCAGTGCTAGAGAAGCGACCCGCGGGGGATGGGCGGCAGATACGCAGTATTTT.

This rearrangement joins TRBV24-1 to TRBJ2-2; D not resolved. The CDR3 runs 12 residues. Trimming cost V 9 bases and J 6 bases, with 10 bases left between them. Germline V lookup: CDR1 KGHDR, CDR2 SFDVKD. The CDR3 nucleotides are TGTGCCACCTCCGAGAGGTCCGGGGAGCTGTTTTTT. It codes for CATSERSGELFF.

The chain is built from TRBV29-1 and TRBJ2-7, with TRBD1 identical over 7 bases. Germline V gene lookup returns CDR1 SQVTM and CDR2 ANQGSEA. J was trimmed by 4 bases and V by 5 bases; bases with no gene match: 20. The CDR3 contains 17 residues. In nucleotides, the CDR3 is TGCAGCGTTAGGGTTAGTTCAGGGACAGCCGTCCGATACGAGCAGTACTTC. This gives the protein CSVRVSSGTAVRYEQYF.

Here the CDR3 DNA reads TGTGCCGTAGAAGGACAGGCCAGCGATGAGCAGTTCTTC. It is translated as CAVEGQASDEQFF. J is TRBJ2-1 and V is TRBV12-5, with 7 bases lining up with TRBD1. CDR3 size: 13 residues. Looked up from germline, CDR1 is LGHNT and CDR2 is FRNRAP.